The T cell receptor (beta chain) under discussion was sequenced for a study of human thymus T cells. TCRdb keeps only in-frame clones here, not all; method: immunoSEQ multiplex PCR. The table records tens of thousands of clones, roughly 94% of them present only once. The germline gives CDR1 SGHRS, CDR2 YFSETQ. The CDR3 has 14 amino acids. Trimming left V 2 bases short and J 0 bases short, with 7 bases between. This clone was found once. The genes are TRBV5-1 and TRBJ2-3; D not certain. This clonotype was obtained from a boy under two years old with a congenital heart defect but otherwise immunologically healthy. Sequenced sample: blood. The CDR3 DNA is TGCGCCAGCAGCTTTGGTACCAGCACAGATACGCAGTATTTT. It codes for CASSFGTSTDTQYF. The full variable domain, its missing parts supplied by reference TRBV5-1 and TRBJ2-3, is KAGVTQTPRYLIKTRGQQVTLSCSPISGHRSVSWYQQTPGQGLQFLFEYFSETQRNKGNFPGRFSGRQFSNSRSEMNVSTLELGDSALYLCASSFGTSTDTQYFGPGTRLTVL.